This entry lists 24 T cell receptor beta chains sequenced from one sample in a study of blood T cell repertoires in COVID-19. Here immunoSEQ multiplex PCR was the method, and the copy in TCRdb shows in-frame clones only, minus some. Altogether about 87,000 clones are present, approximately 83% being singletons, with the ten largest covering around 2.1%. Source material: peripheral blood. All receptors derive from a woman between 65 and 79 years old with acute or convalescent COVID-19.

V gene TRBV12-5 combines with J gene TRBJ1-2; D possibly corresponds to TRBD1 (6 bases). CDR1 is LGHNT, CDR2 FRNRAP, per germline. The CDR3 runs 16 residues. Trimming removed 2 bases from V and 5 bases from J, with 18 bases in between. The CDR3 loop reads CASGLPQGQDFYGYTF. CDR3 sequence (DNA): TGTGCTAGTGGTTTGCCACAGGGACAAGACTTTTATGGCTACACCTTC.

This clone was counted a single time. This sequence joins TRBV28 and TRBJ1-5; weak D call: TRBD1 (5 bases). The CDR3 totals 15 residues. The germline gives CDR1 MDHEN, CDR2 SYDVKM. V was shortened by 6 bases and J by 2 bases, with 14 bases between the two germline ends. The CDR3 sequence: CASSPRGSGNQPQHF. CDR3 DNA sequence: TGTGCCAGCAGCCCACGGGGGAGCGGCAATCAGCCCCAGCATTTT.

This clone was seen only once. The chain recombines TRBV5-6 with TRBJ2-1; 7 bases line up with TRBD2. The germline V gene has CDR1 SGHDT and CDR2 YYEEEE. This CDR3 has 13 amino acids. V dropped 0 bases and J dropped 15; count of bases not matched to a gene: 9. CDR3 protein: CASSLGPGLVLFF. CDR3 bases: TGTGCCAGCAGCTTGGGCCCCGGACTAGTTCTGTTCTTC.

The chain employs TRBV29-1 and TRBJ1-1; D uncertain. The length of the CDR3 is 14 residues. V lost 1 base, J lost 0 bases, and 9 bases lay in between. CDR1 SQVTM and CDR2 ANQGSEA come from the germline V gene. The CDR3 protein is CSVEGALMNTEAFF. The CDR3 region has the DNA TGCAGCGTTGAAGGAGCACTTATGAACACTGAAGCTTTCTTT.

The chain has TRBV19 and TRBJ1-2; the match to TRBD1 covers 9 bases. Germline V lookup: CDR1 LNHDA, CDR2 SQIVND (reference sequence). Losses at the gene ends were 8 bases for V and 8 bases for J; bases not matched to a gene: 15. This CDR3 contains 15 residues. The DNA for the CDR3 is TGTGCCAGTTCTAGCACCGGGACAGGGAGTGGCGGCTACACCTTC. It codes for CASSSTGTGSGGYTF. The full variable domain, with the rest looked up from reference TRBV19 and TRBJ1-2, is DGGITQSPKYLFRKEGQNVTLSCEQNLNHDAMYWYRQDPGQGLRLIYYSQIVNDFQKGDIAEGYSVSREKKESFPLTVTSAQKNPTAFYLCASSSTGTGSGGYTFGSGTRLTVV.

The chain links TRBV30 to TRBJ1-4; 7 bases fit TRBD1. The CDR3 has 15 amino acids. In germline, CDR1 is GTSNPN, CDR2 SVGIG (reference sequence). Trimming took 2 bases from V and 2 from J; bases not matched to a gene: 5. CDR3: CAWSTPTGTNEKLFF. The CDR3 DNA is TGTGCCTGGAGTACCCCGACAGGGACTAATGAAAAACTGTTTTTT. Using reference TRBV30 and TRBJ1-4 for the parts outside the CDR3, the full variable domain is SQTIHQWPATLVQPVGSPLSLECTVEGTSNPNLYWYRQAAGRGLQLLFYSVGIGQISSEVPQNLSASRPQDRQFILSSKKLLLSDSGFYLCAWSTPTGTNEKLFFGSGTQLSVL.

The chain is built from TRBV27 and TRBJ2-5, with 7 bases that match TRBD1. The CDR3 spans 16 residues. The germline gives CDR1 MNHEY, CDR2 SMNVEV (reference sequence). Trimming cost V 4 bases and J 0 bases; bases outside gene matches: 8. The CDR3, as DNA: TGTGCCAGCAGTTCGCTCTGGGACAGCAACCAAGAGACCCAGTACTTC. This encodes CASSSLWDSNQETQYF.

In nucleotides, the CDR3 is TGTGCCAGCTCACCGGATGCCGGGAGCCAAGAGACCCAGTACTTC. Protein product: CASSPDAGSQETQYF. The chain is built from TRBV18 and TRBJ2-5; tentatively, D is TRBD2 (6 bases). The ends were cut back, 3 bases at V and 1 base at J, with 12 bases in the middle. This CDR3 is built from 15 residues. Germline CDR1 reads KGHSH; CDR2 reads LQKENI.

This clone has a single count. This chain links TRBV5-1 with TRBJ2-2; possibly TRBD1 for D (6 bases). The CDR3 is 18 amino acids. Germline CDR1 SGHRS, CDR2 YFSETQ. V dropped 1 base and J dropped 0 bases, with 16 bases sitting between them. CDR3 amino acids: CASSLSIARQANTGELFF. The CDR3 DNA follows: TGCGCCAGCAGCTTGTCAATTGCGAGACAGGCGAACACCGGGGAGCTGTTTTTT.

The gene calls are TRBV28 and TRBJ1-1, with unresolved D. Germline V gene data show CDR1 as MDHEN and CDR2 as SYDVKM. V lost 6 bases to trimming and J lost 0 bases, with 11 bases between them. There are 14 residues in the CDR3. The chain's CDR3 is CASRPGEMNTEAFF. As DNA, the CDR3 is TGTGCCAGCAGACCCGGGGAAATGAACACTGAAGCTTTCTTT.

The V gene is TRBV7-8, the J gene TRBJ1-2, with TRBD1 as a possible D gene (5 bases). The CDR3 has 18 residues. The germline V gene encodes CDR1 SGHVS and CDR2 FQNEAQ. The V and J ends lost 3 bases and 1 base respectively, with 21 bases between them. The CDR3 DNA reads TGTGCCAGCAGCTTTAGAATTCGAGGGACTAGGGGTAACTATGGCTACACCTTC. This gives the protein CASSFRIRGTRGNYGYTF.

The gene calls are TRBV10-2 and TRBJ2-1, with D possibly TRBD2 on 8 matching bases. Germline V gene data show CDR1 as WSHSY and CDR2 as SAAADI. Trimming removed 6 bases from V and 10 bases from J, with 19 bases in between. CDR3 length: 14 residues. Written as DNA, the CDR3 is TGCGCCAGCAGCCCTCGGGAGGGGGCCGAAGAGCAGTTCTTC. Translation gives CASSPREGAEEQFF.

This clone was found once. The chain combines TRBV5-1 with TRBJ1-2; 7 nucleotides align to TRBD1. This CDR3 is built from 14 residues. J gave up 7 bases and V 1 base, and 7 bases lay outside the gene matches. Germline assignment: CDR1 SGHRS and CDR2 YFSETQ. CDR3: CASSLTAGGIGYTF. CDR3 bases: TGCGCCAGCAGCTTGACGGCAGGGGGAATTGGCTACACCTTC.

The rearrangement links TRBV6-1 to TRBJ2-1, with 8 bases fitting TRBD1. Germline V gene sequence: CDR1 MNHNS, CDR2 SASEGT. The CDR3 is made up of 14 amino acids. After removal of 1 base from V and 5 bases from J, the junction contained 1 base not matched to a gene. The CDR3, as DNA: TGTGCCAGCAGTGAAGTACAGGGGGACAATGAGCAGTTCTTC. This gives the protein CASSEVQGDNEQFF.

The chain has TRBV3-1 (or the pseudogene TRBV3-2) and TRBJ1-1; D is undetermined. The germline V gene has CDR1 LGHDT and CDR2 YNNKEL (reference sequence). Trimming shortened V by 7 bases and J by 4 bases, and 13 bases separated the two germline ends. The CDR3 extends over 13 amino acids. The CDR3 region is CASTPPEATEAFF. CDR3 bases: TGTGCCAGCACCCCACCCGAGGCCACTGAAGCTTTCTTT.

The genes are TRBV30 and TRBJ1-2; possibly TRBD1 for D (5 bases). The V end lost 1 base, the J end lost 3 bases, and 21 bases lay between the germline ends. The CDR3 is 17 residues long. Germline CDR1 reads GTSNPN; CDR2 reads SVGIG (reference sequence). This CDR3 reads CAWSGGVGSRGYYGYTF. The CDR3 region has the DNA TGTGCCTGGAGTGGAGGTGTAGGGTCCCGGGGGTACTATGGCTACACCTTC.

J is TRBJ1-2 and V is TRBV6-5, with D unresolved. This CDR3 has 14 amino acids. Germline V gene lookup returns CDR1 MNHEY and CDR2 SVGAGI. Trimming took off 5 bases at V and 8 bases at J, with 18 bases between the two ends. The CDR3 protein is CASSTIYRGSGYTF. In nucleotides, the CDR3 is TGTGCCAGCAGTACCATATACCGCGGATCGGGCTACACCTTC.

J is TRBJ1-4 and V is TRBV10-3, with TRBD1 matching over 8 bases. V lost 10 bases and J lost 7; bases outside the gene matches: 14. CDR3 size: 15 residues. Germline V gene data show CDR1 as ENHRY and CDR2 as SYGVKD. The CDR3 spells CASTSNRGGSEKLFF. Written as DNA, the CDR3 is TGTGCCAGCACCTCCAACAGGGGGGGTAGTGAAAAACTGTTTTTT.

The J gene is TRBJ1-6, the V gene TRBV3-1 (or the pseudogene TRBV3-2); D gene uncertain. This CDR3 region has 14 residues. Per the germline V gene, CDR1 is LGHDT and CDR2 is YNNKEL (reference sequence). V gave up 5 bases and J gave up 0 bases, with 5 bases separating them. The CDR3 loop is CASSISSYNSPLHF. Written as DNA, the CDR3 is TGTGCCAGCAGCATTAGCTCCTATAATTCACCCCTCCACTTT.

This chain's CDR3 is CASSLGGGLTDTQYF. Here the CDR3 DNA reads TGTGCCAGCAGCTTGGGCGGGGGGCTCACAGATACGCAGTATTTT. V is TRBV5-5 and J is TRBJ2-3, with 8 bases fitting TRBD2. After removal of 0 bases from V and 2 bases from J, the junction contained 2 bases not matched to a gene. The CDR3 is 15 amino acids. Germline values: CDR1 SGHKS, CDR2 YYEKEE (reference sequence).

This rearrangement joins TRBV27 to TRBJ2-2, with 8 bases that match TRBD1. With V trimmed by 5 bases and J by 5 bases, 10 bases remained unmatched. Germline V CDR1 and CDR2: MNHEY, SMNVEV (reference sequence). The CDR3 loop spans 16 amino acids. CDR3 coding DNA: TGTGCCAGCAGTACGCAGGGGGCTGGTGGGACCGGGGAGCTGTTTTTT. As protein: CASSTQGAGGTGELFF.

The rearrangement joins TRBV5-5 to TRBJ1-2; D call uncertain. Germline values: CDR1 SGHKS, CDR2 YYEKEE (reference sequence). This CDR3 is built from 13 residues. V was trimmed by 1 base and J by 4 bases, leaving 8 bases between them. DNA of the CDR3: TGTGCCAGCAGCTTGAATAGCTTCTATGGCTACACCTTC. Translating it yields CASSLNSFYGYTF.

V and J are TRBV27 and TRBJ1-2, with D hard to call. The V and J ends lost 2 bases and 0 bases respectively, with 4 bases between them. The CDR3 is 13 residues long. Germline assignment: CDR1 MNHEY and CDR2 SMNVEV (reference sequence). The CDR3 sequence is CASSLEANYGYTF. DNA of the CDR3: TGTGCCAGCAGTTTAGAGGCTAACTATGGCTACACCTTC.

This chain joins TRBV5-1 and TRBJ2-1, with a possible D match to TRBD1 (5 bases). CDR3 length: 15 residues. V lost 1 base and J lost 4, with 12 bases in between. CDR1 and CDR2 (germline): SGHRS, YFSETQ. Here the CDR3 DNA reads TGCGCCAGCAGCTTGTCGGACACGGCGTACAATGAGCAGTTCTTC. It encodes CASSLSDTAYNEQFF. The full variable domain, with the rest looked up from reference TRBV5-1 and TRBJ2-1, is KAGVTQTPRYLIKTRGQQVTLSCSPISGHRSVSWYQQTPGQGLQFLFEYFSETQRNKGNFPGRFSGRQFSNSRSEMNVSTLELGDSALYLCASSLSDTAYNEQFFGPGTRLTVL.